Following are 25 T cell receptor beta chains from one sample sequenced in a study of shared clonotypes between healthy human individuals. Clones were sequenced by immunoSEQ multiplex PCR, and TCRdb holds only the in-frame ones, with some missing. The table includes 800,000 to 950,000 clones, around 96% detected once. The naive CD8 fraction comprised CD45RO-negative cells positively selected for CCR7 and excluded terminally differentiated effector memory CD45RA+ cells. The sample taken for sequencing was naive CD8+ T cells sorted from blood. These receptors all stem from a man between 25 and 39 years old in good health.

The V call is TRBV19, the J call TRBJ1-2; D gene uncertain. This CDR3 is 14 amino acids long. Looked up from germline, CDR1 is LNHDA and CDR2 is SQIVND (reference sequence). The germline V and J ends were trimmed by 3 bases and 4 bases, with 12 bases remaining between them. The CDR3 here is CASSIDGNFYGYTF. The CDR3 DNA follows: TGTGCCAGTAGTATTGATGGGAACTTCTATGGCTACACCTTC.

The rearrangement links TRBV18 to TRBJ2-1; TRBD2 matches 14 bases. CDR3 length: 18 residues. V gave up 0 bases and J gave up 0 bases; unmatched junction bases: 1. Germline values: CDR1 KGHSH, CDR2 LQKENI. The CDR3 DNA sequence: TGTGCCAGCTCACCACCGGGGACTAGCGGGAGCTCCTACAATGAGCAGTTCTTC. Protein: CASSPPGTSGSSYNEQFF.

The chain links TRBV7-8 to TRBJ2-2, with 10 bases matching TRBD2. The germline V gene encodes CDR1 SGHVS and CDR2 FQNEAQ. With 3 bases clipped from V and 3 bases from J, the junction kept 7 bases outside the gene matches. The CDR3 has 17 residues. The CDR3 region is CASSFKLAGRYTGELFF. The CDR3 region has the DNA TGTGCCAGCAGCTTTAAACTAGCGGGACGGTACACCGGGGAGCTGTTTTTT.

The CDR3 loop reads CASSFQGGSYEQYF. DNA for the CDR3: TGTGCCAGCAGTTTTCAAGGGGGCTCCTACGAGCAGTACTTC. The chain employs TRBV27 and TRBJ2-7, with D maybe TRBD1 (6 bases). Per the germline V gene, CDR1 is MNHEY and CDR2 is SMNVEV (reference sequence). V dropped 3 bases and J dropped 0 bases, with 9 bases sitting between them. The CDR3 is 14 amino acids.

This sequence joins TRBV5-1 and TRBJ1-3; D not resolved. The V and J ends lost 4 bases and 4 bases respectively, with 3 bases between them. The CDR3 totals 11 residues. Germline V gene data show CDR1 as SGHRS and CDR2 as YFSETQ. For the CDR3, the DNA is TGCGCCAGCAGCCCAGGAAACACCATATATTTT. Translating it yields CASSPGNTIYF.

This clone has only one observation. CDR3 nucleotide sequence: TGTGCCAGCAGTATGCGTAGGCCCGGGGAGCTGTTTTTT. Encoded protein: CASSMRRPGELFF. The chain employs TRBV27 and TRBJ2-2; no clear D gene. The germline V gene encodes CDR1 MNHEY and CDR2 SMNVEV (reference sequence). This CDR3 comprises 13 residues. V was shortened by 5 bases and J by 6 bases, with 10 bases between the two germline ends.

The chain is built from TRBV27 and TRBJ1-2, with D hard to call. The CDR3 has 13 residues. Germline lookup yields CDR1 MNHEY and CDR2 SMNVEV (reference sequence). V was trimmed by 8 bases and J by 0 bases, leaving 10 bases between them. CDR3 residues: CASGTSPNYGYTF. DNA of the CDR3: TGTGCCAGCGGCACTTCCCCTAACTATGGCTACACCTTC.

The chain has TRBV28 and TRBJ2-7; 7 bases map to TRBD1. The length of the CDR3 is 14 residues. Trimming removed 6 bases from V and 1 base from J; junction bases left unmatched: 6. In germline, CDR1 is MDHEN, CDR2 SYDVKM. Here the CDR3 DNA reads TGTGCCAGCAGCTGGACAGGCGGGTCCTACGAGCAGTACTTC. Amino acids: CASSWTGGSYEQYF.

Of note for this clone: The same CDR3 also results from other DNA sequences found in this sample. The chain links TRBV11-2 to TRBJ2-7; unclear D gene. Germline CDR1 is SGHAT and CDR2 is FQNNGV. The CDR3 covers 13 residues. Between the trimmed V and J ends, which lost 1 base and 2 bases, there was a span of 6 bases. This chain's CDR3 is CASSLVGTYEQYF. The CDR3 nucleotides read TGTGCCAGCAGCTTAGTAGGGACCTACGAGCAGTACTTC.

In this sample, this clone turned up once. The rearrangement links TRBV2 to TRBJ2-7; no clear D. The germline V and J ends were trimmed by 1 base and 5 bases, with 3 bases remaining between them. This CDR3 has 11 residues. The germline V gene has CDR1 SNHLY and CDR2 FYNNEI. The CDR3 loop reads CASSEEDEQYF. CDR3 coding DNA: TGTGCCAGCAGTGAAGAGGACGAGCAGTACTTC. Variable domain in full (rest from reference TRBV2 and TRBJ2-7): EPEVTQTPSHQVTQMGQEVILRCVPISNHLYFYWYRQILGQKVEFLVSFYNNEISEKSEIFDDQFSVERPDGSNFTLKIRSTKLEDSAMYFCASSEEDEQYFGPGTRLTVT.

The V and J genes are TRBV9 and TRBJ1-2, with 7 nucleotides matching TRBD1. The CDR3 loop spans 15 amino acids. The trim removed 3 bases at V and 4 bases at J, leaving 9 bases unmatched. From germline, CDR1 is SGDLS and CDR2 YYNGEE. The CDR3 DNA reads TGTGCCAGCAGCGGCTTGACAGGGAGGAGCTATGGCTACACCTTC. This codes for CASSGLTGRSYGYTF.

This clone was seen a few times. The V gene is TRBV6-1, the J gene TRBJ2-5; the D gene is possibly TRBD2 (6 bases). With 0 bases removed from V and 4 bases from J, the gap between germline ends came to 9 bases. This CDR3 has 14 amino acids. Per germline, CDR1 MNHNS and CDR2 SASEGT. Here the CDR3 reads CASSEARGRETQYF. In DNA form, the CDR3 reads TGTGCCAGCAGTGAAGCGCGGGGACGAGAGACCCAGTACTTC.

Turning to this clone: The sample holds other DNA sequences that translate to the same CDR3. The CDR3 DNA reads TGTGCCAGCAGTTTATCGGGTCCTGGAAACACCATATATTTT. The encoded protein is CASSLSGPGNTIYF. V and J are TRBV27 and TRBJ1-3; D is unresolved. V was shortened by 0 bases and J by 2 bases, with 5 bases between the two germline ends. The CDR3 extends over 14 amino acids. The germline gives CDR1 MNHEY, CDR2 SMNVEV (reference sequence).

This clone turned up a few times. The CDR3 reads CASRTNGANVLTF. The CDR3 nucleotides read TGCGCCAGCCGTACGAATGGGGCCAACGTCCTGACTTTC. The V gene is TRBV4-1, the J gene TRBJ2-6; unclear D gene. Trimming pared 8 bases from V and 3 bases from J, leaving 8 bases between. The CDR3 totals 13 residues. Germline CDR1 is MGHRA and CDR2 is YSYEKL.

The V gene is TRBV7-9, the J gene TRBJ2-1; 10 bases line up with TRBD2. The V gene end was trimmed by 5 bases and the J gene end by 0 bases; junction bases not matched to a gene: 4. Looked up from germline, CDR1 is SEHNR and CDR2 is FQNEAQ (reference sequence). This CDR3 is built from 16 residues. DNA for the CDR3: TGTGCCAGCAGCACCCTAGCGGGAGCCTCCTACAATGAGCAGTTCTTC. This sequence encodes CASSTLAGASYNEQFF.

J is TRBJ1-1 and V is TRBV4-3; no firm D call. The germline V and J ends were trimmed by 0 bases and 1 base, with 9 bases remaining between them. CDR1 LGHNA and CDR2 YSLEER come from the germline V gene. This CDR3 has 15 residues. CDR3 coding DNA: TGCGCCAGCAGCCAAGATATTGGTGAGAACACTGAAGCTTTCTTT. This encodes CASSQDIGENTEAFF.

This sequence joins TRBV29-1 and TRBJ1-5, with 8 bases aligning to TRBD1. Germline trimming cut 6 bases from V and 7 bases from J; bases unmatched to any gene: 11. This CDR3 contains 14 residues. Germline assignment: CDR1 SQVTM and CDR2 ANQGSEA. The DNA of the CDR3 is TGCAGCGTAAGGGGACAGGACCGTGGACAGCCCCAGCATTTT. It codes for CSVRGQDRGQPQHF.

The J gene is TRBJ2-3, the V gene TRBV5-4; TRBD2 matches at 11 bases. V shed 0 bases, J shed 4 bases, and the junction held 4 bases outside the gene matches. CDR3 length: 16 amino acids. CDR1 SGHNT and CDR2 YYREEE come from the germline V gene (reference sequence). The CDR3 sequence is CASSLALAGEPDTQYF. DNA for the CDR3: TGTGCCAGCAGCTTGGCACTAGCGGGAGAGCCAGATACGCAGTATTTT.

The V call is TRBV11-2, the J call TRBJ2-7; possibly TRBD1 for D (7 bases). V lost 2 bases and J 2 bases, leaving 13 bases between the germline ends. Per germline, CDR1 SGHAT and CDR2 FQNNGV. The CDR3 is 15 residues long. The CDR3 region is CASSLPQGEAYEQYF. In DNA form, the CDR3 reads TGTGCCAGCAGCTTACCCCAGGGGGAGGCCTACGAGCAGTACTTC.

The rearrangement joins TRBV27 to TRBJ2-6; 9 bases are a match to TRBD1. The CDR3 runs 17 residues. V was clipped by 7 bases and J by 0 bases; unmatched bases: 7. In germline, CDR1 is MNHEY, CDR2 SMNVEV (reference sequence). In DNA form, the CDR3 reads TGTGCCAGCAAGGACAGGGGTTTCCCCTCTGGGGCCAACGTCCTGACTTTC. Protein product: CASKDRGFPSGANVLTF.

The chain joins TRBV4-1 to TRBJ2-7; 12 positions match TRBD2. Trimming took 5 bases from V and 5 from J; bases not matched to a gene: 10. Germline CDR1 MGHRA, CDR2 YSYEKL. The length of the CDR3 is 16 residues. The DNA for the CDR3 is TGCGCCAGCAGCGCCCTAGCGGGAGGGCCCTACCACGAGCAGTACTTC. Its protein is CASSALAGGPYHEQYF.

With respect to this clone: The same CDR3 also results from other DNA sequences found in this sample. The V and J genes are TRBV11-2 and TRBJ2-3, with D unresolved. V was trimmed by 1 base and J by 5 bases, leaving 1 base between them. The CDR3 spans 11 residues. The germline V gene encodes CDR1 SGHAT and CDR2 FQNNGV. CDR3 nucleotide sequence: TGTGCCAGCAGCTTAGTAGATACGCAGTATTTT. This gives the protein CASSLVDTQYF. Complete variable domain (other parts from reference TRBV11-2 and TRBJ2-3): EAGVAQSPRYKIIEKRQSVAFWCNPISGHATLYWYQQILGQGPKLLIQFQNNGVVDDSQLPKDRFSAERLKGVDSTLKIQPAKLEDSAVYLCASSLVDTQYFGPGTRLTVL.

The chain uses TRBV9 and TRBJ1-1, with no clear D. The CDR3 spans 13 residues. Germline CDR1 and CDR2: SGDLS and YYNGEE. V lost 4 bases and J lost 11, with 18 bases in between. Here the CDR3 reads CASSSPDLPGAFF. DNA of the CDR3: TGTGCCAGCAGCTCCCCGGACCTCCCGGGGGCTTTCTTT.

A note on this clone: The same CDR3 can be traced to other DNA sequences in this sample. This chain uses TRBV5-1 with TRBJ1-5; tentative D call: TRBD1 (6 bases). Trimming took 3 bases from V and 0 from J, leaving 10 bases between them. CDR3 size: 15 residues. Germline V gene data show CDR1 as SGHRS and CDR2 as YFSETQ. The DNA of the CDR3 is TGCGCCAGCAGCTCGACAGGAGGTAGCAATCAGCCCCAGCATTTT. The encoded protein is CASSSTGGSNQPQHF.

V is TRBV12-5 and J is TRBJ2-2; no definite D call. CDR1 is LGHNT, CDR2 FRNRAP, per germline. This CDR3 region has 13 residues. Trimming cost V 2 bases and J 6 bases, with 7 bases left between them. CDR3 protein: CASGLYSSGELFF. CDR3 nucleotides: TGTGCTAGTGGTTTGTATAGTTCCGGGGAGCTGTTTTTT.